The rows below give T cell receptor beta chains drawn from one sample of a study of CD8 T cells in Susac syndrome. TCRdb recomputed calls from the immunoSEQ multiplex PCR reads with MiXCR, one row per CDR3 protein. The repertoire consists of some 150,000 distinct CDR3 sequences, with approximately 94% occurring once and the leading ten covering around 0.08%. Input material: CD4+ T cells from PBMCs. Receptor source: a human donor in good health. CDR3s include the opening cysteine and the closing phenylalanine or tryptophan. Fields, in order: CDR3 protein, CDR3 DNA, D gene, V gene, J gene, clone size. A D gene is named only where the DNA matches it firmly. A clone size is listed for some rows: how often the clone was seen (once, few, many), or a class if it is expanded.

CDR3: CASSPEGVDRLNTEAFF; DNA: TGTGCCAGCAGCCCCGAGGGGGTCGACAGGCTGAACACTGAAGCTTTCTTT; D: NA; V: TRBV7-9; J: TRBJ1-1; size: NA
CDR3: CATSETGGLDTQYF; DNA: TGTGCCACCAGTGAGACAGGGGGCTTAGATACGCAGTATTTT; D: TRBD1; V: TRBV24-1; J: TRBJ2-3; size: NA
CDR3: CATSSNLGNEQYF; DNA: TGTGCCACCAGCAGTAATCTGGGAAACGAGCAGTACTTC; D: NA; V: TRBV15; J: TRBJ2-7; size: NA
CDR3: CASSSSGTYPDEQFF; DNA: TGTGCCAGCAGTTCTAGCGGGACCTACCCCGATGAGCAGTTCTTC; D: TRBD2; V: TRBV3-1; J: TRBJ2-1; size: NA
CDR3: CASSWGQGNYEQYF; DNA: TGCGCCAGCAGCTGGGGACAGGGCAACTACGAGCAGTACTTC; D: TRBD1; V: TRBV5-1; J: TRBJ2-7; size: NA
CDR3: CASSHLGHTIYF; DNA: TGCGCCAGCAGTCACCTCGGACACACCATATATTTT; D: NA; V: TRBV23-1; J: TRBJ1-3; size: NA
CDR3: CAYTAPGGGRGDYEQYF; DNA: TGTGCCTACACGGCCCCCGGTGGCGGGAGGGGGGATTACGAGCAGTACTTC; D: TRBD2; V: TRBV2; J: TRBJ2-7; size: NA
CDR3: CSARDTGLTPRRRDGNEQYF; DNA: TGCAGTGCTAGAGATACGGGTCTGACACCCCGACGTCGGGACGGCAACGAGCAGTACTTC; D: NA; V: TRBV20-1; J: TRBJ2-7; size: NA
CDR3: CASSLPGALGYTF; DNA: TGTGCCAGCAGTTTACCAGGGGCGTTAGGCTACACCTTC; D: NA; V: TRBV28; J: TRBJ1-2; size: NA
CDR3: CASSLDRAEPQHF; DNA: TGTGCCAGCAGCTTGGACAGGGCAGAGCCCCAGCATTTT; D: NA; V: TRBV5-4; J: TRBJ1-5; size: NA
CDR3: CASGRGDGEAFF; DNA: TGCGCCAGCGGGCGGGGTGATGGAGAAGCTTTCTTT; D: NA; V: TRBV5-1; J: TRBJ1-1; size: NA
CDR3: CASSQAGRGSSYNEQFF; DNA: TGTGCCAGCAGCCAAGCGGGCAGGGGGAGCTCCTACAATGAGCAGTTCTTC; D: TRBD1; V: TRBV4-2; J: TRBJ2-1; size: NA
CDR3: CAISSDSSGNTIYF; DNA: TGTGCCATCAGTTCAGACTCCTCTGGAAACACCATATATTTT; D: NA; V: TRBV10-3; J: TRBJ1-3; size: NA
CDR3: CASRGFGDRDQPQHF; DNA: TGTGCCAGCAGAGGGTTTGGGGACAGAGATCAGCCCCAGCATTTT; D: TRBD1; V: TRBV6-6; J: TRBJ1-5; size: NA
CDR3: CSASGSRYEQYF; DNA: TGCAGTGCCTCAGGGTCTCGCTACGAGCAGTACTTC; D: NA; V: TRBV20-1; J: TRBJ2-7; size: NA
CDR3: CASSYSAGPYEQYF; DNA: TGTGCCAGCAGTTACTCGGCAGGGCCCTACGAGCAGTACTTC; D: NA; V: TRBV6-5; J: TRBJ2-7; size: NA
CDR3: CAWKDGGAGELFF; DNA: TGTGCCTGGAAAGATGGTGGGGCCGGGGAGCTGTTTTTT; D: NA; V: TRBV30; J: TRBJ2-2; size: NA
CDR3: CSASQLAGGEGDQYF; DNA: TGCAGTGCTAGCCAACTAGCGGGAGGAGAGGGCGACCAGTACTTC; D: TRBD2; V: TRBV20-1; J: TRBJ2-5; size: NA
CDR3: CASSQGDQETQYF; DNA: TGTGCCAGCAGCCAAGGGGACCAAGAGACCCAGTACTTC; D: NA; V: TRBV7-8; J: TRBJ2-5; size: few
CDR3: CASKPTGSNYGYTF; DNA: TGTGCCAGCAAACCGACAGGATCCAACTATGGCTACACCTTC; D: NA; V: TRBV28; J: TRBJ1-2; size: NA
CDR3: CASSSPGLAGGPRWDTQYF; DNA: TGTGCCAGCAGTTCGCCGGGACTAGCGGGAGGGCCCAGATGGGATACGCAGTATTTT; D: TRBD2; V: TRBV27; J: TRBJ2-3; size: NA
CDR3: CASETSGSLGGELFF; DNA: TGTGCCAGCGAAACTAGCGGGAGTCTCGGCGGGGAGCTGTTTTTT; D: TRBD2; V: TRBV4-2; J: TRBJ2-2; size: NA
CDR3: CASSPAPPNYGYTF; DNA: TGTGCCAGCAGCCCTGCCCCCCCGAACTATGGCTACACCTTC; D: NA; V: TRBV7-2; J: TRBJ1-2; size: few
CDR3: CASSIGLANNEQFF; DNA: TGTGCCAGTAGTATAGGACTAGCGAATAATGAGCAGTTCTTC; D: TRBD2; V: TRBV19; J: TRBJ2-1; size: NA
CDR3: CASTGQQNTEAFF; DNA: TGTGCCAGTACTGGACAGCAGAACACTGAAGCTTTCTTT; D: NA; V: TRBV18; J: TRBJ1-1; size: NA
CDR3: CSAKTTGQNTGELFF; DNA: TGCAGCGCGAAAACCACGGGACAAAACACCGGGGAGCTGTTTTTT; D: NA; V: TRBV29-1; J: TRBJ2-2; size: NA